This passage covers 5 T cell receptor beta chains from one sample sequenced in a study of blood T cell repertoires in COVID-19. TCRdb's copy holds only in-frame clones and misses some; the assay was immunoSEQ multiplex PCR. The repertoire has some 98,000 clones, roughly 80% of them found once; the top ten carry around 20%. The sample taken for sequencing was peripheral blood. Receptors originate from a human donor in a cohort sampled during active COVID-19.

The CDR3 reads CASSSTLRLDYEQYF. In DNA, the CDR3 is TGTGCCAGCAGCTCCACCCTTAGACTAGACTACGAGCAGTACTTC. The chain combines TRBV21-1 with TRBJ2-7; the table's D gene call, TRBD2, was not cross checked with the DNA. TRBV21-1 is noted as a pseudogene. This CDR3 has 15 amino acids.

The chain employs TRBV18 and TRBJ2-7; TRBD2 matches 8 bases. This CDR3 comprises 15 residues. The germline V gene encodes CDR1 KGHSH and CDR2 LQKENI. Trimming at V came to 0 bases and at J to 6 bases, leaving 7 bases not matched to a gene. This CDR3 is CASSPPGLGSGEQYF. The CDR3 DNA reads as TGTGCCAGCTCACCACCGGGACTAGGTTCCGGCGAGCAGTACTTC.

The chain links TRBV27 to TRBJ2-7; the D gene is possibly TRBD2 (5 bases). The V end lost 3 bases, the J end lost 5 bases, and 17 bases lay between the germline ends. The germline gives CDR1 MNHEY, CDR2 SMNVEV (reference sequence). This CDR3 has 15 residues. CDR3 sequence (DNA): TGTGCCAGCAGTTTGTCTCGCGGGCCCAGCCACGAGCAGTACTTC. Protein product: CASSLSRGPSHEQYF.

The chain has TRBV7-2 and TRBJ2-3, with D possibly TRBD2 on 6 matching bases. V was clipped by 5 bases and J by 0 bases, with 15 bases between them. Germline V gene sequence: CDR1 SGHTA, CDR2 FQGNSA. The CDR3 extends over 16 amino acids. The chain's CDR3 is CASSPRSGVSTDTQYF. The CDR3 DNA is TGTGCCAGCAGCCCCCGCTCGGGAGTGAGCACAGATACGCAGTATTTT.

The chain uses TRBV28 and TRBJ2-7, with D possibly matching TRBD2 (5 bases). V lost 6 bases and J lost 3, with 9 bases in between. This CDR3 has 12 residues. The V gene's germline CDR1 is MDHEN and CDR2 SYDVKM. CDR3 loop: CASRTGVYEQYF. CDR3 bases: TGTGCCAGCAGAACCGGGGTCTACGAGCAGTACTTC.